These 5 T cell receptor beta chains were sequenced from one sample in a study of shared clonotypes between healthy human individuals. Naive CD8 cells comprised CD45RO-negative, CCR7-positively selected cells, excluding terminally differentiated effector memory CD45RA+ cells. Assay used: immunoSEQ multiplex PCR; TCRdb lists only in-frame clones, some missing. The sample shows around 2,000,000 clones, approximately 94% of them seen only once. Sequenced: naive CD8+ T cells sorted from blood. The receptors derive from a man between 18 and 35 years old in good health.

This clone was counted once. The chain has TRBV7-6 and TRBJ2-1; possibly TRBD1 for D (6 bases). With 1 base removed from V and 8 bases from J, the gap between germline ends came to 21 bases. CDR3 length: 17 amino acids. Per the germline V gene, CDR1 is SGHVS and CDR2 is FNYEAQ. In DNA, the CDR3 is TGTGCCAGCAGCTTAGTCGCGTCAGGGGCCGACTTCGATGAGCAGTTCTTC. Translation: CASSLVASGADFDEQFF.

This clone was counted once. J is TRBJ2-1 and V is TRBV6-5; no definite D call. Germline V gene lookup returns CDR1 MNHEY and CDR2 SVGAGI. The V and J ends lost 4 bases and 4 bases respectively, with 14 bases between them. The CDR3 is 15 residues long. The CDR3: CASSFGRMGYNEQFF. CDR3 nucleotides: TGTGCCAGCAGTTTTGGACGGATGGGTTACAATGAGCAGTTCTTC.

The chain is built from TRBV4-1 and TRBJ2-1, with D possibly matching TRBD2 (5 bases). V shed 1 base and J shed 5 bases, with 15 bases lying between them. The CDR3 spans 16 residues. Germline V lookup: CDR1 MGHRA, CDR2 YSYEKL. CDR3 protein: CASSQGERWPDNEQFF. CDR3 in DNA: TGCGCCAGCAGCCAAGGGGAGAGGTGGCCAGACAATGAGCAGTTCTTC.

The V call is TRBV27, the J call TRBJ2-1; TRBD2 matches at 10 bases. The CDR3 spans 14 residues. Germline CDR1 reads MNHEY; CDR2 reads SMNVEV (reference sequence). The V and J ends lost 5 bases and 7 bases, in that order; junction bases with no gene match: 5. The CDR3 DNA reads TGTGCCAGCAGTCTAGCGGGAGTCAAGAATGAGCAGTTCTTC. It codes for CASSLAGVKNEQFF.

V is TRBV6-6 and J is TRBJ1-4; no clear D gene. The germline CDR1 and CDR2 sequences are MNHNY and SVGAGI (reference sequence). CDR3 length: 13 residues. Trimming cost V 5 bases and J 12 bases, with 16 bases left between them. The CDR3 nucleotides are TGTGCCAGCAGTCCCGACGCGGGGAGCGAACTGTTTTTT. It encodes CASSPDAGSELFF.